The rows below give T cell receptor beta chains drawn from one sample of a study of cytomegalovirus exposure and HLA in healthy donors. TCRdb's copy holds only in-frame clones and misses some; the assay was immunoSEQ multiplex PCR. The sample shows roughly 86,000 clones, about 96% of them seen only once. The specimen sequenced was PBMCs. The receptors were gathered from a man between 18 and 35 years old in good health and CMV-seropositive. The CDR3 runs from the conserved cysteine through the conserved F or W. A D gene is named only where the DNA matches it firmly. Clone size is not always given. Where it is, it says once, few, many or a class for expanded clones.

>TRBD1|TRBV4-1|few|TRBJ1-5
CASSQPRDRGRPQHF
TGCGCCAGCAGCCAACCCCGGGACAGGGGGAGACCCCAGCATTTT
>.|TRBV10-1|.|TRBJ2-2
CASSESLIPGELFF
TGCGCCAGCAGTGAGTCTCTTATCCCCGGGGAGCTGTTTTTT
>.|TRBV7-8|.|TRBJ1-2
CASSLQGNYGYTF
TGTGCCAGCAGCCTACAGGGAAACTATGGCTACACCTTC
>TRBD2|TRBV10-3|.|TRBJ2-5
CATSSPSGKVETQYF
TGTGCCACTTCCTCCCCTAGCGGGAAGGTGGAGACCCAGTACTTC
>TRBD1|TRBV30|.|TRBJ1-1
CAWSEDRYEAFF
TGTGCCTGGAGCGAGGACAGGTATGAAGCTTTCTTT
>.|TRBV2|.|TRBJ1-2
CASTPGGPNRYGYTF
TGTGCCAGCACTCCGGGGGGGCCAAATCGATATGGCTACACCTTC
>.|TRBV6-5|.|TRBJ2-3
CASSYTAGRTDTQYF
TGTGCCAGCAGTTACACCGCGGGACGCACAGATACGCAGTATTTT
>.|TRBV5-4|.|TRBJ2-1
CASSFGSGDYNEQFF
TGTGCCAGCAGCTTTGGTAGCGGCGATTACAATGAGCAGTTCTTC
>.|TRBV18|.|TRBJ2-7
CASSGRVSNEQYF
TGTGCCAGCTCAGGGCGGGTTTCGAACGAGCAGTACTTC
>TRBD2|TRBV28|.|TRBJ2-1
CASSFLDSGRGYEQFF
TGTGCCAGCAGTTTCCTAGATAGCGGGAGGGGGTATGAGCAGTTCTTC
>.|TRBV19|.|TRBJ2-7
CASSIRLDSYEQYF
TGTGCCAGTAGTATCCGACTAGATTCCTACGAGCAGTACTTC
>.|TRBV28|.|TRBJ2-2
CASSPPPGQANTGELFF
TGTGCCAGCAGTCCCCCCCCGGGACAAGCGAACACCGGGGAGCTGTTTTTT
>TRBD2|TRBV4-1|.|TRBJ2-5
CASSQGAGGPVTQYF
TGCGCCAGCAGCCAAGGAGCGGGAGGGCCGGTGACCCAGTACTTC
>TRBD1|TRBV15|.|TRBJ2-7
CATSRDRRGHRGHYEQYF
TGTGCCACCAGCAGAGATCGTAGAGGCCACAGGGGGCACTACGAGCAGTACTTC
>TRBD1|TRBV29-1|.|TRBJ1-4
CSVGDRGSEGEKLFF
TGCAGCGTCGGGGACAGGGGCTCAGAAGGTGAAAAACTGTTTTTT
>.|TRBV27|.|TRBJ2-3
CASSLSSPLSTDTQYF
TGTGCCAGCAGTTTATCAAGCCCCCTTAGCACAGATACGCAGTATTTT
>.|TRBV28|once|TRBJ2-2
CASSTTGPITGELFF
TGTGCCAGCAGTACTACAGGGCCGATAACCGGGGAGCTGTTTTTT
>.|TRBV29-1|once|TRBJ1-4
CSVEDQGRGEKLFF
TGCAGCGTTGAAGATCAGGGGAGAGGTGAAAAACTGTTTTTT
>.|TRBV5-1|once|TRBJ2-2
CASTLYNSGAGELFF
TGCGCCAGCACCCTCTACAACTCGGGAGCCGGGGAGCTGTTTTTT
>.|TRBV10-1|.|TRBJ2-1
CASSRGAYNEQFF
TGCGCCAGCAGCAGGGGAGCCTACAATGAGCAGTTCTTC
>.|TRBV30|.|TRBJ2-1
CAWSAGVGHNEQFF
TGTGCCTGGAGTGCCGGGGTGGGCCACAATGAGCAGTTCTTC
>.|TRBV29-1|.|TRBJ1-2
CSVRDTFYGYTF
TGCAGCGTCCGGGACACATTCTATGGCTACACCTTC
>TRBD2|TRBV7-2|.|TRBJ2-1
CASSLDGTSGRTEQFF
TGTGCCAGCAGCTTAGATGGGACTAGCGGGAGGACTGAGCAGTTCTTC
>.|TRBV9|.|TRBJ2-7
CASSPFSDVYEQYF
TGTGCCAGCAGCCCCTTTAGCGATGTCTACGAGCAGTACTTC
>.|TRBV27|.|TRBJ2-1
CASSLRQGGKQFF
TGTGCCAGCAGTTTAAGGCAGGGGGGAAAGCAGTTCTTC
>.|TRBV10-3|once|TRBJ1-3
CAISDRDTLGNTIYF
TGTGCCATCAGTGACAGGGACACATTAGGAAACACCATATATTTT
>TRBD1|TRBV4-1|.|TRBJ2-7
CASSQRQGAYEQYF
TGCGCCAGCAGCCAACGACAGGGGGCCTACGAGCAGTACTTC
>.|TRBV21-1|.|TRBJ2-5
CASSKKRAETQYF
TGTGCCAGCAGCAAGAAGAGGGCAGAGACCCAGTACTTC
>TRBD1|TRBV14|.|TRBJ1-2
CASSPGQRLYGYTF
TGTGCCAGCAGCCCGGGACAGAGACTCTATGGCTACACCTTC
>TRBD2|TRBV6-1|.|TRBJ2-7
CASSDTGLAGDEQYF
TGTGCCAGCAGTGATACGGGACTAGCGGGAGACGAGCAGTACTTC
>.|TRBV5-4|.|TRBJ2-5
CASSEGSQETQYF
TGTGCCAGCAGCGAGGGTTCCCAAGAGACCCAGTACTTC
>TRBD2|TRBV10-2|.|TRBJ2-7
CASSEPGGLPYEQYF
TGCGCCAGCAGTGAACCGGGAGGACTCCCCTACGAGCAGTACTTC
>TRBD1|TRBV28|.|TRBJ1-1
CASSFGTGPLSTEAFF
TGTGCCAGCAGTTTCGGGACAGGGCCTCTCTCCACTGAAGCTTTCTTT
>TRBD2|TRBV4-1|.|TRBJ2-2
CASSQAPGLAFTGELFF
TGCGCCAGCAGCCAGGCGCCGGGACTAGCATTCACCGGGGAGCTGTTTTTT
>TRBD2|TRBV5-4|.|TRBJ2-3
CASSLRSGRAGGDTQYF
TGTGCCAGCAGCTTGCGTAGCGGGAGGGCCGGTGGAGATACGCAGTATTTT
>TRBD2|TRBV4-1|.|TRBJ2-7
CASSQDGLLRRESHEQYF
TGCGCCAGCAGCCAAGATGGGTTGCTGAGGCGGGAGAGCCACGAGCAGTACTTC
>.|TRBV7-5|.|TRBJ2-1
CARSSPFAGGRYNEQFF
TGTGCCAGAAGCTCTCCTTTTGCGGGAGGCCGTTACAATGAGCAGTTCTTC
>.|TRBV4-1|.|TRBJ2-2
CASSQDVGPNTGELFF
TGCGCCAGCAGCCAAGACGTGGGGCCGAACACCGGGGAGCTGTTTTTT
>.|TRBV7-2|.|TRBJ2-7
CASSTRTVSYEQYF
TGTGCCAGCAGCACCCGGACAGTCTCCTACGAGCAGTACTTC
>.|TRBV6-1|.|TRBJ1-1
CASSPNWGRNTEAFF
TGTGCCAGCAGTCCTAACTGGGGCAGAAACACTGAAGCTTTCTTT
>.|TRBV6-1|.|TRBJ1-4
CASSVVSGGQNEKLFF
TGTGCCAGCAGTGTGGTCTCGGGGGGCCAAAATGAAAAACTGTTTTTT
>TRBD2|TRBV18|.|TRBJ2-4
CATRREALAKNIQYF
TGTGCCACCCGGCGGGAGGCCCTAGCCAAAAACATTCAGTACTTC
>TRBD1|TRBV28|.|TRBJ2-7
CASSLTGQGAQYEQYF
TGTGCCAGCAGTTTAACGGGACAGGGGGCCCAATACGAGCAGTACTTC
>.|TRBV28|.|TRBJ2-2
CASSFRRSLVGELFF
TGTGCCAGCAGTTTCCGACGATCACTAGTAGGGGAGCTGTTTTTT
>TRBD1|TRBV10-3|.|TRBJ2-7
CAIRATGMQYF
TGTGCCATCAGAGCGACAGGGATGCAGTACTTC
>TRBD1|TRBV5-4|.|TRBJ1-5
CASSNYGTGVQPQHF
TGTGCCAGCAGCAACTATGGGACAGGGGTACAGCCCCAGCATTTT
>.|TRBV7-9|.|TRBJ2-7
CASSGGYMLPYEQYF
TGTGCCAGCAGCGGCGGATACATGCTACCCTACGAGCAGTACTTC
>.|TRBV7-2|.|TRBJ2-5
CASSSGETQYF
TGTGCCAGCAGCTCAGGGGAGACCCAGTACTTC
>.|TRBV7-9|.|TRBJ1-1
CASRLGVTEAFF
TGTGCCAGCAGGCTTGGAGTCACTGAAGCTTTCTTT
>TRBD1|TRBV29-1|.|TRBJ2-5
CSVGDRGRVETQYF
TGCAGCGTAGGGGACAGGGGAAGGGTAGAGACCCAGTACTTC